The next 32 T cell receptor beta chains were all read from a single sample in a study of cytomegalovirus exposure and HLA in healthy donors. The table came from immunoSEQ multiplex PCR; TCRdb's copy has only in-frame clones and leaves some out. The table shows about 330,000 clones, with about nine tenths occurring only once. Sequencing was performed on PBMCs. The receptors originated from a woman between 18 and 29 years old in good health and CMV-seronegative.

In this sample, this clone turned up once. This chain uses TRBV5-1 with TRBJ1-1, with D unclear. The CDR3 runs 13 residues. Germline V lookup: CDR1 SGHRS, CDR2 YFSETQ. V gave up 5 bases and J gave up 3 bases, with 11 bases separating them. CDR3 in amino acids: CASRLGGDTEAFF. The DNA for the CDR3 is TGCGCCAGCAGACTGGGAGGCGACACTGAAGCTTTCTTT.

The chain couples TRBV10-2 to TRBJ2-2, with 7 positions matching TRBD1. The CDR3 sequence is 15 residues long. Trimming took 2 bases from V and 4 from J; bases not matched to a gene: 4. The germline gives CDR1 WSHSY, CDR2 SAAADI. CDR3 sequence reads: CASSEDRVGTGELFF. The CDR3 DNA is TGCGCCAGCAGTGAGGACAGGGTAGGCACCGGGGAGCTGTTTTTT.

V usage is TRBV7-8 and J usage is TRBJ2-7; a weak D match, TRBD2 (5 bases). The CDR3 is 16 residues long. The V end lost 0 bases, the J end lost 7 bases, and 19 bases lay between the germline ends. Germline CDR1 SGHVS, CDR2 FQNEAQ. The DNA of the CDR3 is TGTGCCAGCAGCTTAGCGTACGGGTCAGGTTCGGGAGAGCAGTACTTC. This sequence encodes CASSLAYGSGSGEQYF.

The chain employs TRBV7-2 and TRBJ1-3, with D possibly being TRBD1 (5 bases). The germline V gene encodes CDR1 SGHTA and CDR2 FQGNSA. The CDR3 length is 15 residues. V was clipped by 1 base and J by 3 bases, with 10 bases between them. The CDR3 nucleotides read TGTGCCAGCAGCTTAGTCCAGGGCCTTGGAAACACCATATATTTT. Translating it yields CASSLVQGLGNTIYF.

The J gene is TRBJ1-2, the V gene TRBV6-1; D is possibly TRBD1 (6 bases). Germline CDR1 reads MNHNS; CDR2 reads SASEGT. The CDR3 runs to 14 residues. Trimming stripped 8 bases from V and 5 bases from J, with 18 bases between. The CDR3 loop is CASLGTLEGYGYTF. CDR3 in DNA: TGTGCCAGCCTCGGGACACTCGAGGGGTATGGCTACACCTTC.

The rearrangement uses TRBV7-9 and TRBJ1-2; D is possibly TRBD1 (6 bases). CDR1 is SEHNR, CDR2 FQNEAQ, per germline (reference sequence). This CDR3 is 14 amino acids long. Trimming took off 1 base at V and 4 bases at J, with 10 bases between the two ends. The CDR3 here is CASSLGTGSYGYTF. The DNA for the CDR3 is TGTGCCAGCAGCTTAGGAACAGGGAGCTATGGCTACACCTTC.

V usage is TRBV5-6 and J usage is TRBJ2-3; 8 bases match TRBD1. V dropped 4 bases and J dropped 4; count of bases not matched to a gene: 5. This CDR3 is built from 14 residues. Germline CDR1 reads SGHDT; CDR2 reads YYEEEE. The CDR3 DNA follows: TGTGCCAGCAGCGCGGGACAGGATCCAGATACGCAGTATTTT. Protein product: CASSAGQDPDTQYF. The entire variable domain, with the rest obtained from reference TRBV5-6 and TRBJ2-3, is as follows: DAGVTQSPTHLIKTRGQQVTLRCSPKSGHDTVSWYQQALGQGPQFIFQYYEEEERQRGNFPDRFSGHQFPNYSSELNVNALLLGDSALYLCASSAGQDPDTQYFGPGTRLTVL.

The CDR3: CASSPGPSTDTQYF. CDR3 sequence (DNA): TGTGCCAGCAGCCCTGGGCCTAGCACAGATACGCAGTATTTT. The chain uses TRBV9 and TRBJ2-3; D unclear. The germline gives CDR1 SGDLS, CDR2 YYNGEE. V lost 4 bases and J lost 0, with 9 bases in between. CDR3 size: 14 residues.

The V call is TRBV5-1, the J call TRBJ2-1, with D uncertain. Per germline, CDR1 SGHRS and CDR2 YFSETQ. The V gene lost 5 bases and the J gene lost 7 bases, with 16 bases spanning the gap. The CDR3 has 14 residues. CDR3 sequence: CASRRDISPNEQFF. CDR3 coding DNA: TGCGCCAGCAGACGCGACATCAGCCCTAATGAGCAGTTCTTC.

The chain employs TRBV7-7 and TRBJ2-1; 8 nucleotides align to TRBD2. Germline CDR1 SSHAT, CDR2 FNYEAQ (reference sequence). Trimming at V came to 5 bases and at J to 6 bases, leaving 9 bases not matched to a gene. The CDR3 runs 15 residues. DNA of the CDR3: TGTGCCAGCAGCCCTATAGCGGGACGGGTCAATGAGCAGTTCTTC. Its protein is CASSPIAGRVNEQFF.

This clone was counted between two and nine times. The chain joins TRBV4-2 to TRBJ1-2, with 7 bases identical to TRBD1. The CDR3 runs 16 residues. Looked up from germline, CDR1 is LGHNA and CDR2 is YNFKEQ. With V trimmed by 0 bases and J by 4 bases, 8 bases remained unmatched. CDR3 in DNA: TGTGCCAGCAGCCAAGATGAGGGGGCGAGCTTCTATGGCTACACCTTC. Its protein product is CASSQDEGASFYGYTF.

In nucleotides, the CDR3 is TGTGCCAGCAGTGAGAGGGCGGGAGAGAATAATGAGCAGTTCTTC. Its protein is CASSERAGENNEQFF. This chain joins TRBV25-1 and TRBJ2-1, with TRBD2 matching 7 bases. Trimming took 3 bases from V and 7 from J; bases not matched to a gene: 9. Per germline, CDR1 MGHDK and CDR2 SYGVNS. The CDR3 is 15 amino acids.

Turning to this clone: Other DNA variants within this sample encode the same CDR3. The gene calls are TRBV9 and TRBJ2-7; D might be TRBD2 (6 bases). Germline V CDR1 and CDR2: SGDLS, YYNGEE. CDR3 size: 14 residues. The V and J ends lost 2 bases and 4 bases respectively, with 13 bases between them. CDR3 in amino acids: CASSVDGRGYEQYF. As DNA, the CDR3 is TGTGCCAGCAGCGTTGACGGGAGAGGATACGAGCAGTACTTC.

The chain employs TRBV10-3 and TRBJ1-1, with TRBD1 identical over 9 bases. Germline V lookup: CDR1 ENHRY, CDR2 SYGVKD. The V and J ends lost 6 bases and 7 bases, in that order; junction bases with no gene match: 6. The CDR3 has 13 residues. CDR3 sequence: CAIRGTGRIEAFF. CDR3 bases: TGTGCCATCAGAGGGACAGGGAGGATTGAAGCTTTCTTT.

CDR3: CASLTDREFGELFF. DNA of the CDR3: TGTGCCAGCTTAACGGACAGGGAATTCGGGGAGCTGTTTTTT. The chain couples TRBV18 to TRBJ2-2, with 8 bases fitting TRBD1. V was pared by 7 bases and J by 7 bases, with 8 bases of the junction left unmatched. Germline-derived CDR1 and CDR2 are KGHSH and LQKENI. The CDR3 sequence is 14 residues long.

The chain has TRBV27 and TRBJ2-3, with a weak D call TRBD2 (6 bases). CDR3 size: 17 residues. V was cut by 6 bases and J by 0 bases, with 19 bases left in between. The germline V gene has CDR1 MNHEY and CDR2 SMNVEV (reference sequence). The CDR3, as DNA: TGTGCCAGCAGCCGAATCCGGGACTCCGCTAGCACAGATACGCAGTATTTT. Translated, it gives CASSRIRDSASTDTQYF.

The chain joins TRBV18 to TRBJ2-2, with a possible D match to TRBD2 (6 bases). The CDR3 runs 14 residues. In germline, CDR1 is KGHSH, CDR2 LQKENI. Trimming pared 6 bases from V and 1 base from J, leaving 9 bases between. CDR3 in DNA: TGTGCCAGCTCGGGGGGACTGAACACCGGGGAGCTGTTTTTT. Amino acids: CASSGGLNTGELFF. Using reference TRBV18 and TRBJ2-2 for the parts outside the CDR3, the full variable domain is NAGVMQNPRHLVRRRGQEARLRCSPMKGHSHVYWYRQLPEEGLKFMVYLQKENIIDESGMPKERFSAEFPKEGPSILRIQQVVRGDSAAYFCASSGGLNTGELFFGEGSRLTVL.

The chain couples TRBV5-1 to TRBJ2-2, with D tentatively TRBD1 (5 bases). Looked up from germline, CDR1 is SGHRS and CDR2 is YFSETQ. There are 17 residues in the CDR3. Trimming pared 0 bases from V and 1 base from J, leaving 13 bases between. CDR3 DNA sequence: TGCGCCAGCAGCTTGGTCCAAGGGGTATGGAACACCGGGGAGCTGTTTTTT. Protein product: CASSLVQGVWNTGELFF.

Only one count was recorded for this clone. The chain recombines TRBV7-2 with TRBJ2-1; no clear D gene. The CDR3 extends over 12 amino acids. V lost 5 bases and J lost 5, with 7 bases in between. The V gene's germline CDR1 is SGHTA and CDR2 FQGNSA. CDR3 protein: CASSPSDNEQFF. The DNA for the CDR3 is TGTGCCAGCAGCCCCTCGGACAATGAGCAGTTCTTC.

The genes are TRBV25-1 and TRBJ1-1; D is perhaps TRBD1 (5 bases). The germline V gene has CDR1 MGHDK and CDR2 SYGVNS. Trimming left V 2 bases short and J 5 bases short, with 9 bases between. The CDR3 totals 13 residues. Written as DNA, the CDR3 is TGTGCCAGCAGTGAAACAGGTCGGACTGAAGCTTTCTTT. Translated: CASSETGRTEAFF.

This clone was picked up one time. This chain uses TRBV9 with TRBJ1-1; TRBD1 agrees at 7 bases. After removal of 4 bases from V and 0 bases from J, the junction contained 3 bases not matched to a gene. The CDR3 consists of 14 residues. Germline lookup yields CDR1 SGDLS and CDR2 YYNGEE. CDR3 bases: TGTGCCAGCAGCCCAGGGGGTATGAACACTGAAGCTTTCTTT. Its protein is CASSPGGMNTEAFF.

The chain combines TRBV9 with TRBJ2-5; TRBD2 matches 9 bases. V was pared by 3 bases and J by 4 bases, with 10 bases of the junction left unmatched. CDR3 length equals 16 residues. The germline CDR1 and CDR2 sequences are SGDLS and YYNGEE. The CDR3 coding sequence is TGTGCCAGCAGCGCAGGACTAGCGCCAAAAGCAGAGACCCAGTACTTC. This translates into CASSAGLAPKAETQYF.

The J gene is TRBJ2-1, the V gene TRBV5-6; 10 nucleotides match TRBD2. CDR1 SGHDT and CDR2 YYEEEE come from the germline V gene. V lost 1 base and J lost 9; bases outside the gene matches: 7. The CDR3 runs to 15 residues. The CDR3 is CASSLMVAGGGEQFF. CDR3 nucleotides: TGTGCCAGCAGCTTGATGGTAGCGGGAGGAGGTGAGCAGTTCTTC. The full variable domain, rest sourced from reference TRBV5-6 and TRBJ2-1, is DAGVTQSPTHLIKTRGQQVTLRCSPKSGHDTVSWYQQALGQGPQFIFQYYEEEERQRGNFPDRFSGHQFPNYSSELNVNALLLGDSALYLCASSLMVAGGGEQFFGPGTRLTVL.

Here the CDR3 reads CASRRTGELQETQYF. In DNA, the CDR3 is TGTGCCAGCAGACGGACAGGGGAGCTCCAAGAGACCCAGTACTTC. The chain links TRBV27 to TRBJ2-5; TRBD1 matches at 9 bases. This CDR3 is built from 15 residues. V trimming: 6 bases; J trimming: 1 base; junction bases outside the gene matches: 6. From germline, CDR1 is MNHEY and CDR2 SMNVEV (reference sequence).

This rearrangement joins TRBV27 to TRBJ2-1, with D unresolved. The V and J ends lost 2 bases and 0 bases respectively, with 20 bases between them. The germline gives CDR1 MNHEY, CDR2 SMNVEV (reference sequence). The CDR3 has 19 residues. CDR3 amino acids: CASSLPPGRIQSSYNEQFF. The DNA for the CDR3 is TGTGCCAGCAGTTTACCGCCTGGGCGAATACAGAGCTCCTACAATGAGCAGTTCTTC.

This clone was detected once. The chain links TRBV2 to TRBJ1-2; tentative D call: TRBD1 (5 bases). From germline, CDR1 is SNHLY and CDR2 FYNNEI. The V and J ends lost 8 bases and 5 bases respectively, with 18 bases between them. The CDR3 is 14 amino acids. CDR3 sequence reads: CASFGGDGLYGYTF. CDR3 bases: TGTGCCAGCTTCGGGGGGGACGGACTTTATGGCTACACCTTC.

The rearrangement joins TRBV28 to TRBJ2-5; D uncertain. The germline V gene encodes CDR1 MDHEN and CDR2 SYDVKM. Trimming took off 3 bases at V and 4 bases at J, with 12 bases between the two ends. The CDR3 spans 14 residues. CDR3 amino acids: CASSLSRSIETQYF. Written as DNA, the CDR3 is TGTGCCAGCAGTTTGTCGCGATCCATAGAGACCCAGTACTTC.

This sequence joins TRBV6-5 and TRBJ2-2; D possibly corresponds to TRBD2 (5 bases). CDR3 length equals 15 residues. Germline V CDR1 and CDR2: MNHEY, SVGAGI. The DNA for the CDR3 is TGTGCATCGGTGGCTAGCCAACCGAACACCGGGGAGCTGTTTTTT. Its protein product is CASVASQPNTGELFF.

The chain couples TRBV7-9 to TRBJ2-5, with 8 bases aligning to TRBD1. The junction had 7 bases not matched to a gene; V was cut back by 5 bases and J by 5 bases. Germline CDR1 is SEHNR and CDR2 is FQNEAQ (reference sequence). There are 14 residues in the CDR3. CDR3 nucleotides: TGTGCCAGCAGCCCCGACAGGGGTGGGGAGACCCAGTACTTC. Encoded protein: CASSPDRGGETQYF.

This clone occurred once. The genes are TRBV2 and TRBJ1-5; 7 nucleotides align to TRBD1. J gave up 7 bases and V 4 bases, and 16 bases lay outside the gene matches. This CDR3 contains 17 residues. CDR1 is SNHLY and CDR2 is FYNNEI in the germline V gene. The CDR3: CASSGTPGHSQGQPQHF. The CDR3 DNA is TGTGCCAGCAGTGGGACCCCGGGACATTCACAGGGGCAGCCCCAGCATTTT. The whole variable domain, remainder taken from reference TRBV2 and TRBJ1-5, is EPEVTQTPSHQVTQMGQEVILRCVPISNHLYFYWYRQILGQKVEFLVSFYNNEISEKSEIFDDQFSVERPDGSNFTLKIRSTKLEDSAMYFCASSGTPGHSQGQPQHFGDGTRLSIL.

V is TRBV7-2 and J is TRBJ2-2; 8 bases align to TRBD1. CDR3 length: 14 amino acids. J was trimmed by 5 bases and V by 6 bases; bases with no gene match: 5. Germline assignment: CDR1 SGHTA and CDR2 FQGNSA. CDR3 sequence: CASRRTGPTGELFF. Written as DNA, the CDR3 is TGTGCCAGCAGGCGGACAGGGCCGACCGGGGAGCTGTTTTTT.

For this clone: This specimen includes other DNA sequences encoding the same CDR3. This chain links TRBV5-1 with TRBJ2-1, with 11 bases aligning to TRBD2. Germline CDR1 is SGHRS and CDR2 is YFSETQ. Trimming took 5 bases from V and 5 from J; bases not matched to a gene: 3. The CDR3 is made up of 14 amino acids. CDR3 in DNA: TGCGCCAGCAGTTTGACTAGCGGGAACAATGAGCAGTTCTTC. It yields the protein CASSLTSGNNEQFF.